The clone carrying this TCR beta chain was seen a few times. This sample is part of a study of blood T cell repertoires in COVID-19. Sequencing was performed with immunoSEQ multiplex PCR; in TCRdb, only in-frame clones are kept and a portion is missing. This sample carries more than 95,000 clones, 89% of them seen once, and the ten largest clones take 3.5%. The specimen was peripheral blood. The sequence came from a woman aged 55-75 years with acute or convalescent COVID-19.

The CDR3 bases are TGTGCCAGCAGCTTCCGCGGGAGCAATCAGCCCCAGCATTTT. Translated: CASSFRGSNQPQHF. The chain has TRBV5-4 and TRBJ1-5; D uncertain. The germline CDR1 and CDR2 sequences are SGHNT and YYREEE (reference sequence). The CDR3 spans 14 residues. V lost 2 bases, J lost 1 base, and 7 bases lay in between. The full variable domain, rest sourced from reference TRBV5-4 and TRBJ1-5, is ETGVTQSPTHLIKTRGQQVTLRCSSQSGHNTVSWYQQALGQGPQFIFQYYREEENGRGNFPPRFSGLQFPNYSSELNVNALELDDSALYLCASSFRGSNQPQHFGDGTRLSIL.